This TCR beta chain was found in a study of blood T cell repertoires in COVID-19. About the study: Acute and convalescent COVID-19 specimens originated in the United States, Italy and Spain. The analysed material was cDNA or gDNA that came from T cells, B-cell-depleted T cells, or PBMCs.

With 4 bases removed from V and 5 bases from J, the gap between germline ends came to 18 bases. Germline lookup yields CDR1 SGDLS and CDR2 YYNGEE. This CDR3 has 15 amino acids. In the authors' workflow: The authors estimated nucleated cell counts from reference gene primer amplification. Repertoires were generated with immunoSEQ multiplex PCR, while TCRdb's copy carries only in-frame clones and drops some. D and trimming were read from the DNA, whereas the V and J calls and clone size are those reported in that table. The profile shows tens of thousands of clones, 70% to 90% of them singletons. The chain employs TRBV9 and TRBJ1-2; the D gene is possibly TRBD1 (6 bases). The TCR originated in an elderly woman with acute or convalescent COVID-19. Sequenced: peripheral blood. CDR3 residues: CASSTGQRPRYGYTF. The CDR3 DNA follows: TGTGCCAGCAGCACCGGACAGCGCCCTCGGTATGGCTACACCTTC.